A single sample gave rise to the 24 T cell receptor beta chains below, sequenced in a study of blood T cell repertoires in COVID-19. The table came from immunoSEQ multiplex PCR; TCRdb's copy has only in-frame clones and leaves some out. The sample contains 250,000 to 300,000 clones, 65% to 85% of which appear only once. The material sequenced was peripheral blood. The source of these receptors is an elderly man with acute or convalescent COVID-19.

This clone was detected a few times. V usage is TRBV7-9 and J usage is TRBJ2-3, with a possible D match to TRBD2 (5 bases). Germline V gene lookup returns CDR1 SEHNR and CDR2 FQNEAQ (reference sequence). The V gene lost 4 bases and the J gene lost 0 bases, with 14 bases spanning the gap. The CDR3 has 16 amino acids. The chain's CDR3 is CASSYSRDLSTDTQYF. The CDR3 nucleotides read TGTGCCAGCAGCTACAGCCGGGATCTTAGCACAGATACGCAGTATTTT.

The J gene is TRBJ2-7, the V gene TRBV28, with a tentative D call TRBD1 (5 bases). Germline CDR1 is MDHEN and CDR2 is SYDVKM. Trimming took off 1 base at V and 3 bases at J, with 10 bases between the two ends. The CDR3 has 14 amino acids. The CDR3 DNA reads TGTGCCAGCAGTTTATTAGGGGTTCGCTACGAGCAGTACTTC. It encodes CASSLLGVRYEQYF.

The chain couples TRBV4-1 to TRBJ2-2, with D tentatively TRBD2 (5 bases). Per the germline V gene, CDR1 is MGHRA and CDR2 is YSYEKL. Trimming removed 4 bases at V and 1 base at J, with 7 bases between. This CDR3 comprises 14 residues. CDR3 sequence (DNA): TGCGCCAGCAGCCCCGGACTGAACACCGGGGAGCTGTTTTTT. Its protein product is CASSPGLNTGELFF.

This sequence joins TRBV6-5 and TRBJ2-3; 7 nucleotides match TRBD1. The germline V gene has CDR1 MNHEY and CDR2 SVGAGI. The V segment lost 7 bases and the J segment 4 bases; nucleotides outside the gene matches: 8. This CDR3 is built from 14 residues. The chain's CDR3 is CASKGAGVADTQYF. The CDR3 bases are TGTGCCAGCAAGGGGGCTGGAGTAGCAGATACGCAGTATTTT.

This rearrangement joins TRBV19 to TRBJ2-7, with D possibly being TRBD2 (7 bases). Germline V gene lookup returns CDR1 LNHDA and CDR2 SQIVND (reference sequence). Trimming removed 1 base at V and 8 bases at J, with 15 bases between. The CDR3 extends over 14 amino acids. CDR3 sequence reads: CASSIGAGAAQQYF. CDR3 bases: TGTGCCAGTAGTATAGGGGCGGGGGCCGCGCAGCAGTACTTC.

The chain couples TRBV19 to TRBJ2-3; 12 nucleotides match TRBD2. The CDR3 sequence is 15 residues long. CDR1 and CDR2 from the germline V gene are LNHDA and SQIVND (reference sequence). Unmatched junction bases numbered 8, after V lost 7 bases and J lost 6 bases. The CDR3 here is CASNTLAGGKDTQYF. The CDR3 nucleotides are TGTGCCAGTAATACCCTAGCGGGGGGGAAGGATACGCAGTATTTT.

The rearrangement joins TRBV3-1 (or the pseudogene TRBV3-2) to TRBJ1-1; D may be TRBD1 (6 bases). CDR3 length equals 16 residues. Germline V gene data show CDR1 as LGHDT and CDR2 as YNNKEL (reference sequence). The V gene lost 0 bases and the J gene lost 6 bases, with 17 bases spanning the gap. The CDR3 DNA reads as TGTGCCAGCAGCCAAGACCCCCCCCGGGACACCTCTGAAGCTTTCTTT. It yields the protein CASSQDPPRDTSEAFF.

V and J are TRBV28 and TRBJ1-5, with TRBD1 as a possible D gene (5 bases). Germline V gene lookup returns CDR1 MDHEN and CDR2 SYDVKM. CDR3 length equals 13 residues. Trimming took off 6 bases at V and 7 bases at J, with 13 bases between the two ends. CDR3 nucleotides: TGTGCCAGCAGGGGCGGAGGGGTCCAGCCCCAGCATTTT. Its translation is CASRGGGVQPQHF.

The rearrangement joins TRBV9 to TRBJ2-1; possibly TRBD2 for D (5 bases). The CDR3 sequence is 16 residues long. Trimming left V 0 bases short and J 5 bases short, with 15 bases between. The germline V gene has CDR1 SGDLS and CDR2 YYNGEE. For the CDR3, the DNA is TGTGCCAGCAGCGTAGAGGCGGGCTGGGCCAACAATGAGCAGTTCTTC. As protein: CASSVEAGWANNEQFF.

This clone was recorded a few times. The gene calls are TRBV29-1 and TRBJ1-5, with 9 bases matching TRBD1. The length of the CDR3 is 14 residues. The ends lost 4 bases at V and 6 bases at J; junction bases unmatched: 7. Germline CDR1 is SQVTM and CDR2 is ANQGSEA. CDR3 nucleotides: TGCAGCGTTGGGGACAGGGTCTCGGGTCAGCCCCAGCATTTT. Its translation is CSVGDRVSGQPQHF.

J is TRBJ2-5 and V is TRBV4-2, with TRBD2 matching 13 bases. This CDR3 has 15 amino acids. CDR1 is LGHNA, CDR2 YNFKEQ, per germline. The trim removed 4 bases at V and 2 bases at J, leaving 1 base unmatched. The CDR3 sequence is CASSPGLAGQETQYF. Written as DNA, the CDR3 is TGTGCCAGCAGCCCGGGACTAGCGGGACAAGAGACCCAGTACTTC.

CDR3 sequence: CASSWGQGTYEQYF. The CDR3 DNA reads TGCGCCAGCAGTTGGGGACAGGGGACCTACGAGCAGTACTTC. The chain recombines TRBV5-1 with TRBJ2-7, with 10 bases identical to TRBD1. J gave up 2 bases and V 5 bases, and 4 bases lay outside the gene matches. Germline-derived CDR1 and CDR2 are SGHRS and YFSETQ. This CDR3 region has 14 residues.

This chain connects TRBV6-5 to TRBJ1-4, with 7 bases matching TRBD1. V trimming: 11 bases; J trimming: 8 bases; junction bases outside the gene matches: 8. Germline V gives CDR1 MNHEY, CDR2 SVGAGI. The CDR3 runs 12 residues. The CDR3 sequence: CASQGVGEKLFF. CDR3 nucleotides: TGTGCCTCTCAGGGGGTAGGAGAAAAACTGTTTTTT.

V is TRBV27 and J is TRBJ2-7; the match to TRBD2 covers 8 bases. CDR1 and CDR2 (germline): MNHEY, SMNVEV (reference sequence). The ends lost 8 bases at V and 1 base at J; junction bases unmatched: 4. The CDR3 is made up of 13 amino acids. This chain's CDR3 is CASGLATSYEQYF. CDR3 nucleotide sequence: TGTGCCAGCGGACTAGCAACATCCTACGAGCAGTACTTC.

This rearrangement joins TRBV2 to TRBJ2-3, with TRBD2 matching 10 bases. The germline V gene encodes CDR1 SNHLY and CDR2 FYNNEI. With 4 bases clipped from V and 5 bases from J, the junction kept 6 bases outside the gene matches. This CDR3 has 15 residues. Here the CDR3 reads CASSGAGGRGDTQYF. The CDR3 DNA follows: TGTGCCAGCAGTGGAGCGGGGGGGCGGGGAGATACGCAGTATTTT.

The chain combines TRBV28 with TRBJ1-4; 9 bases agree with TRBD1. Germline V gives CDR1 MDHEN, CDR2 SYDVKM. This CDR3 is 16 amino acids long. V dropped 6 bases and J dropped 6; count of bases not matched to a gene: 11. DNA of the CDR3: TGTGCCAGCAGCCTACCGCCGGGACAGGGAGATGAAAAACTGTTTTTT. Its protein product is CASSLPPGQGDEKLFF. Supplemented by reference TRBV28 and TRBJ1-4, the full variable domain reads DVKVTQSSRYLVKRTGEKVFLECVQDMDHENMFWYRQDPGLGLRLIYFSYDVKMKEKGDIPEGYSVSREKKERFSLILESASTNQTSMYLCASSLPPGQGDEKLFFGSGTQLSVL.

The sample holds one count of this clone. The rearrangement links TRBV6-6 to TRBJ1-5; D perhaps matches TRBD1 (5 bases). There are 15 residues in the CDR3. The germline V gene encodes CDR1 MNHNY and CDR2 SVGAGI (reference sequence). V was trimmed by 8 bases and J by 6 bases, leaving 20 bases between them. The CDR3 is CASRQFEMGRQPQHF. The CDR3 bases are TGTGCCAGCCGACAGTTCGAAATGGGGCGTCAGCCCCAGCATTTT.

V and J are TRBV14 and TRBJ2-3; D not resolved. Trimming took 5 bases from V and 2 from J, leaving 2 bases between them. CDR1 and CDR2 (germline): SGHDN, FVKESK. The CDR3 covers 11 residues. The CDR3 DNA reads TGTGCCAGCAGCTACACAGATACGCAGTATTTT. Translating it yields CASSYTDTQYF.

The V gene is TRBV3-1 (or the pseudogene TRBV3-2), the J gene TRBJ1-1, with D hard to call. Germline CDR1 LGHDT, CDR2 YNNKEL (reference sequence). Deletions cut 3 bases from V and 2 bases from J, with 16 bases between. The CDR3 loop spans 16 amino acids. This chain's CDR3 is CASSQGGVEYNTEAFF. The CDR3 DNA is TGTGCCAGCAGCCAGGGCGGGGTCGAGTATAACACTGAAGCTTTCTTT.

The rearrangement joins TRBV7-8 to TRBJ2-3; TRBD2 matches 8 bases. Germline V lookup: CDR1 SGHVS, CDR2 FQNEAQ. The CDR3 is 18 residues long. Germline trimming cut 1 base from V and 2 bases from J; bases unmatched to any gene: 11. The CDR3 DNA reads TGTGCCAGCAGCTTAGGATATCGCGGGGGGACGTACACAGATACGCAGTATTTT. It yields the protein CASSLGYRGGTYTDTQYF.

CDR3: CAIRTGEDEAFF. CDR3 coding DNA: TGTGCCATCAGAACAGGGGAGGATGAAGCTTTCTTT. J is TRBJ1-1 and V is TRBV10-3; 7 bases are shared with TRBD1. Germline V gene sequence: CDR1 ENHRY, CDR2 SYGVKD. The CDR3 extends over 12 amino acids. V lost 6 bases, J lost 7 bases, and 5 bases stayed unmatched.

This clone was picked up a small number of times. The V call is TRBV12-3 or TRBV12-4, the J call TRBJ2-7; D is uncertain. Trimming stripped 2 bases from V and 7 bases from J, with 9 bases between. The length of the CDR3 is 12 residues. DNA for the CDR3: TGTGCCAGCAGTTTATGGCTCGGGGAGCAGTACTTC. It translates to CASSLWLGEQYF.

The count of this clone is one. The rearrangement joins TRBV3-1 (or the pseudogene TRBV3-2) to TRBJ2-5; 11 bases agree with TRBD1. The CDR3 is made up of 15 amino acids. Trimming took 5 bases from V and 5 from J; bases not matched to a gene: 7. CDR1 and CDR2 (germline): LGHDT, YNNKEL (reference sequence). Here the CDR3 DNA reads TGTGCCAGCAGCTTTTGGGACAGGGGGACGGAGACCCAGTACTTC. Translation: CASSFWDRGTETQYF.

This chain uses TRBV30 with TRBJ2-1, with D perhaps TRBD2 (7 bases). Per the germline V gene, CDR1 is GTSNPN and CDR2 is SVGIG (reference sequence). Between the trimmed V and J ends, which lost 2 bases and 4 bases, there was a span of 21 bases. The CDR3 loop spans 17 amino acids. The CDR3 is CAWSPPRGGPTYNEQFF. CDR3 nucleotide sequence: TGTGCCTGGAGTCCACCAAGGGGGGGCCCTACGTACAATGAGCAGTTCTTC.